This record covers a single T cell receptor (beta chain). Sequencing of TCR beta was performed on blood CD8+ T cells and on blood CD4+ T cells. Those who served as multiple sclerosis controls were treatment-naive patients with stable or active relapsing-remitting disease. The authors negatively isolated CD8+ and CD4+ T cells and FACS-enriched TEMRA cells. With random hexamers, reverse transcription was performed on about 0.5 to 1 ug of RNA. immunoSEQ multiplex PCR amplified TCR beta CDR3 across 54 Vbeta, 13 Jbeta. Using its own MiXCR run on the immunoSEQ multiplex PCR reads, TCRdb lists one record per CDR3 protein. The table includes tens of thousands of distinct CDR3 sequences, just under 95% detected once. CDR1 MGHRA and CDR2 YSYEKL come from the germline V gene. V gave up 3 bases and J gave up 8 bases, with 10 bases separating them. The CDR3 sequence is 13 residues long. The data derive from a study of CD8 T cells in Susac syndrome.

Input material: CD8+ T cells from PBMCs. The receptor comes from a human donor with multiple sclerosis. The V gene is TRBV4-1, the J gene TRBJ1-4; unclear D gene. The CDR3 region is CASSQGSGEKLFF. For the CDR3, the DNA is TGCGCCAGCAGCCAGGGATCAGGCGAAAAACTGTTTTTT.